Listed below are T cell receptor beta chains from one sample, sequenced in a study of Graves' ophthalmopathy and Graves' hyperthyroidism. TCRdb re-derived calls from the multiplex PCR reads in MiXCR, one entry per CDR3 protein. The sample records hundreds of thousands of distinct CDR3 sequences, approximately 22% being singletons. Input material: peripheral blood. These receptors all stem from a woman aged 18-30 years with stable Graves' hyperthyroidism. Some clones in this sample may be carry-over from other donors' samples. Each CDR3 is given with its conserved first and last residue. D genes are given only for firm matches. Rows may omit the clone size; those that give it use once, few, many or a size class.

CDR3 DNA,CDR3 protein,clone size,J gene,D gene,V gene
TGTGCCAGCAGTCCTTGGCGGGAGAGAGAGACCCAGTACTTC,CASSPWRERETQYF,NA,TRBJ2-5,TRBD2,TRBV12-3/TRBV12-4
TGTGCCAGCAGTGAAGCGGTCCCCAGGGGCTATGGCTACACCTTC,CASSEAVPRGYGYTF,few,TRBJ1-2,NA,TRBV2
TGTGCCAGCAGCTTAGCGCAGGGGATCGAGCAGTACTTC,CASSLAQGIEQYF,many,TRBJ2-7,NA,TRBV13
TGTGCCAGCAGCCCAGCTAGGGGTACTGAAGCTTTCTTT,CASSPARGTEAFF,many,TRBJ1-1,NA,TRBV6-5
TGTGCCAGCTCTCCCGGATTGGACGCGAGGACTGAAGCTTTCTTT,CASSPGLDARTEAFF,NA,TRBJ1-1,NA,TRBV18
TGTGCCACCAGCAGAGCCGATAGCAATCAGCCCCAGCATTTT,CATSRADSNQPQHF,many,TRBJ1-5,NA,TRBV15
TGCGCCAGCAGCGGAGGGACTAGCTCCTCCTACGAGCAGTACTTC,CASSGGTSSSYEQYF,many,TRBJ2-7,TRBD2,TRBV5-1
TGTGCCATCAGTGAACGGGACAGGGCGGACACTGAAGCTTTCTTT,CAISERDRADTEAFF,many,TRBJ1-1,TRBD1,TRBV10-3
TGTGCCAGCAATTTACAGATCTATGGCTACACCTTC,CASNLQIYGYTF,NA,TRBJ1-2,NA,TRBV6-4
TGCAGTGCTAGACACCCCTATGGCTACACCTTC,CSARHPYGYTF,many,TRBJ1-2,NA,TRBV20-1
TGTGCCAGCAGTTACCAGGGCTTTAACACTGAAGCTTTCTTT,CASSYQGFNTEAFF,many,TRBJ1-1,NA,TRBV28
TGTGCCAGCAGTTTACAGGTCAACACCGGGGAGCTGTTTTTT,CASSLQVNTGELFF,many,TRBJ2-2,NA,TRBV12-3/TRBV12-4
TGTGCCAGCAGTTACACTAGCCCCCTTCGCGAGCAGTACTTC,CASSYTSPLREQYF,few,TRBJ2-7,NA,TRBV6-5
TGTGCCAGCAGTTACTCGAGACAAGCCACCGGGGAGCTGTTTTTT,CASSYSRQATGELFF,many,TRBJ2-2,NA,TRBV6-5
TGTGCCAGCAGCGTTCAGGGGGCGCCTGGCTATGGCTACACCTTC,CASSVQGAPGYGYTF,few,TRBJ1-2,TRBD1,TRBV7-3
TGCAGTGCTAGAGGGTGGGGCCAAGAGACCCAGTACTTC,CSARGWGQETQYF,many,TRBJ2-5,NA,TRBV20-1
TGTGCCACCAGCAGAGGCGGGTATAGCTCCTACGAGCAGTACTTC,CATSRGGYSSYEQYF,NA,TRBJ2-7,NA,TRBV15
TGTGCCAGCAGCTTTAGTCTAGGGGGTTCCTACGAGCAGTACTTC,CASSFSLGGSYEQYF,many,TRBJ2-7,NA,TRBV7-9
TGTGCCAGCTATCCCGAGGGGCAAGAGACCCAGTACTTC,CASYPEGQETQYF,many,TRBJ2-5,NA,TRBV6-5
TGTGCCAGCAGCTACCTTAGCGGGAGTAAGACAGATACGCAGTATTTT,CASSYLSGSKTDTQYF,few,TRBJ2-3,TRBD2,TRBV11-2
TGCAGTGCTAGAGACTGGGGGAAAGAGACCCAGTACTTC,CSARDWGKETQYF,many,TRBJ2-5,NA,TRBV20-1
TGTGCCTCCCACCCTCTAGTACCGGGACGGATAAACACTGAAGCTTTCTTT,CASHPLVPGRINTEAFF,NA,TRBJ1-1,NA,TRBV30
TGCAGCGTAAACCAGGGGGCTTGGGACATTCAGTACTTC,CSVNQGAWDIQYF,few,TRBJ2-4,TRBD1,TRBV29-1
TGTGCCAGCAGCCGCATTTTTGGACAGCTGGGTCAAGAGACCCAGTACTTC,CASSRIFGQLGQETQYF,NA,TRBJ2-5,NA,TRBV11-1
TGTGCCATCACCACCGGGACTAGCGGGGCAGAGCAGTACTTC,CAITTGTSGAEQYF,many,TRBJ2-7,TRBD2,TRBV10-3
TGCAGTGCGCGGACAGGGTCGGACGAGCAGTACTTC,CSARTGSDEQYF,many,TRBJ2-7,TRBD1,TRBV20-1
TGTGCCAGCAGTTACGACAGGGGGCGTAGCTCCTACGAGCAGTACTTC,CASSYDRGRSSYEQYF,many,TRBJ2-7,TRBD1,TRBV6-5
TGTGCCAGCAGTGAAGAACAGGGGACGCCCGAAGCTTTCTTT,CASSEEQGTPEAFF,NA,TRBJ1-1,TRBD1,TRBV6-1
TGTGCCAGCAGACCCCACCTGTCCCGAAACACCATATATTTT,CASRPHLSRNTIYF,many,TRBJ1-3,NA,TRBV6-1
TGTGCCAGCAGTTTAGACGGATTTGTGGGCTACACCTTC,CASSLDGFVGYTF,many,TRBJ1-2,NA,TRBV12-3/TRBV12-4
TGCAGCTTCACAGGGAATCAAGAGACCCAGTACTTC,CSFTGNQETQYF,many,TRBJ2-5,NA,TRBV29-1
TGTGCCAGCAGTGAGGTCGGGGCAGCTAACTATGGCTACACCTTC,CASSEVGAANYGYTF,many,TRBJ1-2,NA,TRBV6-1
TGCGCCAGCAGCCCAATCCGGGACGTAGTCTACGAGCAGTACTTC,CASSPIRDVVYEQYF,many,TRBJ2-7,NA,TRBV5-1
TGTGCCAGCAGCTTAGGGGACACGATCTCCTACGAGCAGTACTTC,CASSLGDTISYEQYF,many,TRBJ2-7,NA,TRBV7-6
TGTGCCAGCAGTCCACAGGGGACAGGCCCACCCTACGAGCAGTACTTC,CASSPQGTGPPYEQYF,NA,TRBJ2-7,TRBD1,TRBV6-1
TGCGCCAGCAGGTTGGACCCAAGCAGGGACGAGCAGTACTTC,CASRLDPSRDEQYF,many,TRBJ2-7,NA,TRBV5-1
TGTGCCAGCAGTTTATTATCGGCCTCCGGGGAGCTGTTTTTT,CASSLLSASGELFF,many,TRBJ2-2,NA,TRBV6-5
TGTGCCTGGAGGAACCAGGGGGTTGGCTACACCTTC,CAWRNQGVGYTF,few,TRBJ1-2,TRBD1,TRBV30
TGTGCCAGCAGTGAAGTTGTGGGATTAAGCTCCTACGAGCAGTACTTC,CASSEVVGLSSYEQYF,once,TRBJ2-7,NA,TRBV6-1